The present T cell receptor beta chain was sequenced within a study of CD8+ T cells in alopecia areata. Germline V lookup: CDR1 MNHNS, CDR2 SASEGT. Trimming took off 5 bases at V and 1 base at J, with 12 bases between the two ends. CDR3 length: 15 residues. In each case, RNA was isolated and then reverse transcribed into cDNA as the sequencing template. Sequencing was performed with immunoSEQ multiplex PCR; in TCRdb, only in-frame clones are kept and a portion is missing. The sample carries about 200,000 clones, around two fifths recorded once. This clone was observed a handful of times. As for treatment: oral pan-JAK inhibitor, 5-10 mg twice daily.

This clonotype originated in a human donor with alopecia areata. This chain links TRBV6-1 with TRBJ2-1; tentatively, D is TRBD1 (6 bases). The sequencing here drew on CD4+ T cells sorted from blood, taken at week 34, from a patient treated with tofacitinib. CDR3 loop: CASSTQGWSYNEQFF. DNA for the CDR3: TGTGCCAGCAGTACACAGGGATGGTCCTACAATGAGCAGTTCTTC.